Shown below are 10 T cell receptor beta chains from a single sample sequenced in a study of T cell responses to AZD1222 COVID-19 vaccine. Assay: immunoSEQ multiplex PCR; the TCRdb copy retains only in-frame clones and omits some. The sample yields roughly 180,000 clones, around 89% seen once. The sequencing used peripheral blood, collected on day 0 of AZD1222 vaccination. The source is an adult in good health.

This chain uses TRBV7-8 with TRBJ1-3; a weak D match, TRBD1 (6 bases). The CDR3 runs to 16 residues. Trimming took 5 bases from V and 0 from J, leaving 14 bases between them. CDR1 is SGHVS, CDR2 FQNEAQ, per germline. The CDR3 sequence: CASSPDRFSSGNTIYF. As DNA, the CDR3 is TGTGCCAGCAGCCCGGACAGATTCTCCTCTGGAAACACCATATATTTT. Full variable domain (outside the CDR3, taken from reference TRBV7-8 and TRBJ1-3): GAGVSQSPRYKVAKRGQDVALRCDPISGHVSLFWYQQALGQGPEFLTYFQNEAQLDKSGLPSDRFFAERPEGSVSTLKIQRTQQEDSAVYLCASSPDRFSSGNTIYFGEGSWLTVV.

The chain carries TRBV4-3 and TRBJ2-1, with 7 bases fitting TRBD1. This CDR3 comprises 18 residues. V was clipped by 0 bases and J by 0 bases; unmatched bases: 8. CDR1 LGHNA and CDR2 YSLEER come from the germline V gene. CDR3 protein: CASSQDHRGKSSYNEQFF. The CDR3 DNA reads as TGCGCCAGCAGCCAAGATCACAGGGGTAAAAGCTCCTACAATGAGCAGTTCTTC.

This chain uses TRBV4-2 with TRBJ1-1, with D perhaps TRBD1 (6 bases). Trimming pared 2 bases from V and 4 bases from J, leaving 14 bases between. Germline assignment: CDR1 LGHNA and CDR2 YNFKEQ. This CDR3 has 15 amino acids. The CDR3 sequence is CASSQSKQGPTEAFF. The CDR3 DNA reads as TGTGCCAGCAGCCAAAGCAAGCAGGGGCCCACTGAAGCTTTCTTT.

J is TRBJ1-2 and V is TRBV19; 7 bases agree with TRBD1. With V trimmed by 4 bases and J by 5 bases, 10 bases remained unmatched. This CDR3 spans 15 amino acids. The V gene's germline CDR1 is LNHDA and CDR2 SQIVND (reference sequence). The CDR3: CASSRVTGALYGYTF. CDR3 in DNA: TGTGCCAGTAGTAGGGTTACAGGGGCCCTATATGGCTACACCTTC.

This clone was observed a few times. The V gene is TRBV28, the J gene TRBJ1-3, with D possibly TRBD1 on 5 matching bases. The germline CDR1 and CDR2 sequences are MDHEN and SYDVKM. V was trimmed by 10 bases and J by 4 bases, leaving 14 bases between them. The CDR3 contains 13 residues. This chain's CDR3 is CATRGGSGNTIYF. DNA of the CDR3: TGTGCCACGAGGGGAGGGTCGGGAAACACCATATATTTT.

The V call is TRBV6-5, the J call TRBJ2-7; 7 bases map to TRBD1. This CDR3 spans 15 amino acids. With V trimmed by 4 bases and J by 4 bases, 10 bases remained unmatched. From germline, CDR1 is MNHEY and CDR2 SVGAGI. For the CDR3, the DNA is TGTGCCAGCAGTTTCCGACAGAAGGGGGCTTACGAGCAGTACGTC. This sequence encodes CASSFRQKGAYEQYV.

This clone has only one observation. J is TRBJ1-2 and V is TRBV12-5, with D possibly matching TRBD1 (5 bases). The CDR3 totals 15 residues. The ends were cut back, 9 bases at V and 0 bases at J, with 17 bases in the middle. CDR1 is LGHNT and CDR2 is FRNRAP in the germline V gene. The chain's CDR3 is CASRSRGAANYGYTF. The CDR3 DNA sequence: TGTGCTAGCCGTAGCCGGGGCGCAGCTAACTATGGCTACACCTTC.

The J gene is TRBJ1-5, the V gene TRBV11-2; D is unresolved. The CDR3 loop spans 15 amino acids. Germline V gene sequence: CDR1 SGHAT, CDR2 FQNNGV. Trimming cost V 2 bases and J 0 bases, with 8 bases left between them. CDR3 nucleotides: TGTGCCAGCAGCTTATCACCGGATAGCAATCAGCCCCAGCATTTT. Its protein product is CASSLSPDSNQPQHF.

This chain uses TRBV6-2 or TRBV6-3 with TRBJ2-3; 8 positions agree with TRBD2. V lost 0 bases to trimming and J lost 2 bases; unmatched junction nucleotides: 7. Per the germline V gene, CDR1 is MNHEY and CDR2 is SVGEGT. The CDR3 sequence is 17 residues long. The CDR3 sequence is CASSYSVSGGYTDTQYF. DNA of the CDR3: TGTGCCAGCAGTTACTCGGTCAGCGGGGGTTACACAGATACGCAGTATTTT.

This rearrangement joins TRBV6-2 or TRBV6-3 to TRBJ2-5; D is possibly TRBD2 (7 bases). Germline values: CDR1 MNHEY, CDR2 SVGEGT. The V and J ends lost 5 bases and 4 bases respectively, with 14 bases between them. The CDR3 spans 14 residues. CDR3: CASSRGGSPETQYF. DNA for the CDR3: TGTGCCAGCAGTAGGGGGGGATCCCCAGAGACCCAGTACTTC.